This TCR beta chain was retrieved from a study of beta chain features in type 1 diabetes. Sequencing targeted expressed TCRB transcripts, as all isolated RNA had been reverse transcribed. Sequencing was performed with immunoSEQ multiplex PCR; in TCRdb, only in-frame clones are kept and a portion is missing. There are 350,000 to 450,000 clones in the sample; 11% to 15% occur only once, and roughly 0.035% lies in the top ten. This CDR3 has 13 amino acids. V lost 0 bases to trimming and J lost 11 bases; unmatched junction nucleotides: 4. CDR1 MNHEY and CDR2 SVGAGI come from the germline V gene. The chain employs TRBV6-5 and TRBJ2-1, with 7 bases aligning to TRBD1. The clonotype originates from a man aged 25-45 years in good health. The specimen was naive CD4+ T cells from blood. The CDR3 bases are TGTGCCAGCAGTTACTCAATGGGACAGAAGCAGTTCTTC. Its translation: CASSYSMGQKQFF.